Listed below are T cell receptor beta chains from one sample, sequenced in a study of glioma-infiltrating T cells after dendritic cell vaccination. Profiling relied on immunoSEQ multiplex PCR, and the TCRdb table lists in-frame clones only, not all of them. The sample carries about 100,000 clones, around three quarters recorded once. Sequencing used blood, obtained before dendritic cell vaccination. Receptors were obtained from a human donor with glioblastoma. The CDR3 runs from the conserved cysteine through the conserved F or W. D genes are given only for firm matches. Clone size is shown for a subset of rows, as once, few, many or a class of expanded clone.

J	V	D	size	CDR3	DNA
TRBJ1-1	TRBV10-3	TRBD1	.	CAISESTRQGVNTEAFF	TGTGCCATCAGTGAGTCCACTAGACAGGGGGTTAACACTGAAGCTTTCTTT
TRBJ1-5	TRBV6-6	TRBD1	.	CASSYLGQVNNQPQHF	TGTGCCAGCAGTTACCTTGGACAGGTGAATAATCAGCCCCAGCATTTT
TRBJ2-4	TRBV19	.	.	CASSRDRLAKNIQYF	TGTGCCAGTAGTAGAGACAGGCTAGCCAAAAACATTCAGTACTTC
TRBJ1-3	TRBV19	TRBD1	.	CASIRDRGGGNTIYF	TGTGCCAGTATCCGGGACAGGGGTGGAGGAAACACCATATATTTT
TRBJ1-4	TRBV2	.	.	CASRVHRASEKLFF	TGTGCCAGCAGGGTTCACAGGGCCAGTGAAAAACTGTTTTTT
TRBJ1-2	TRBV11-2	TRBD1	.	CASSQTGSYGYTF	TGTGCCAGCAGCCAGACAGGGTCTTATGGCTACACCTTC
TRBJ2-7	TRBV6-6	.	.	CASSYSPGLTYEQYF	TGTGCCAGCAGTTACTCACCGGGACTTACCTACGAGCAGTACTTC
TRBJ2-5	TRBV4-1	TRBD2	few	CASSQGIAGGLQETQYF	TGCGCCAGCAGCCAAGGAATAGCGGGGGGGCTACAAGAGACCCAGTACTTC
TRBJ2-6	TRBV30	.	few	CARQVFSGANVLTF	TGTGCCAGGCAGGTTTTCTCTGGGGCCAACGTCCTGACTTTC
TRBJ2-5	TRBV2	TRBD2	once	CASMGSGAQETQYF	TGTGCCAGCATGGGTAGCGGGGCACAAGAGACCCAGTACTTC
TRBJ2-1	TRBV6-1	TRBD2	.	CASSNGLAAYNEQFF	TGTGCCAGCAGTAATGGACTAGCGGCCTACAATGAGCAGTTCTTC
TRBJ1-1	TRBV10-3	TRBD1	once	CAISQGTVNTEAFF	TGTGCCATCAGTCAAGGGACAGTTAACACTGAAGCTTTCTTT
TRBJ1-5	TRBV28	.	.	CASRGASNQPQHF	TGTGCCAGCAGGGGGGCTAGCAATCAGCCCCAGCATTTT
TRBJ2-3	TRBV30	TRBD1	few	CAWSTGVRTDTQYF	TGTGCCTGGAGTACAGGGGTTCGTACAGATACGCAGTATTTT
TRBJ1-5	TRBV30	.	.	CAWSDGSPNQPQHF	TGTGCCTGGAGCGACGGGAGTCCCAATCAGCCCCAGCATTTT
TRBJ2-3	TRBV18	TRBD2	.	CASSWEQVSGISDTQYF	TGTGCCAGCTCCTGGGAGCAGGTTAGCGGGATTTCAGATACGCAGTATTTT
TRBJ1-6	TRBV5-6	.	.	CASSLSDSPLHF	TGTGCCAGCAGCTTGAGCGATTCACCCCTCCACTTT
TRBJ2-7	TRBV30	.	.	CAWSVHGQTYEQYF	TGTGCCTGGAGTGTACATGGACAGACCTACGAGCAGTACTTC
TRBJ1-2	TRBV5-1	TRBD1	.	CASRGTDFQGYTF	TGCGCCAGCCGCGGGACAGACTTTCAGGGCTACACCTTC
TRBJ1-1	TRBV5-1	TRBD1	.	CASSGGARGRVGNTEAFF	TGCGCCAGCAGCGGGGGGGCCAGGGGGCGAGTGGGGAACACTGAAGCTTTCTTT
TRBJ1-5	TRBV28	.	once	CASSLQGLQPQHF	TGTGCCAGCAGTTTGCAGGGTTTGCAGCCCCAGCATTTT
TRBJ2-7	TRBV7-3	TRBD2	.	CASSLMAGGPGEQYF	TGTGCCAGCAGCTTAATGGCGGGAGGGCCTGGGGAGCAGTACTTC
TRBJ2-7	TRBV1	.	.	CTSSQECCGLSYEQYF	TGCACCAGCAGCCAAGAATGTTGCGGTTTATCCTACGAGCAGTACTTC
TRBJ1-4	TRBV2	.	.	CASSPTTGIRTNEKLFF	TGTGCCAGCAGTCCTACCACAGGGATCCGTACTAATGAAAAACTGTTTTTT
TRBJ2-7	TRBV5-8	TRBD2	few	CASSRGTSGGNYEQYF	TGTGCCAGCAGCCGGGGGACTAGCGGGGGAAATTACGAGCAGTACTTC
TRBJ2-2	TRBV6-1	.	.	CASSPYRAGELFF	TGTGCCAGCAGCCCGTACAGGGCCGGGGAGCTGTTTTTT
TRBJ2-5	TRBV5-6	TRBD2	.	CASSLAGLAGETQYF	TGTGCCAGCAGCTTGGCGGGACTAGCGGGAGAGACCCAGTACTTC
TRBJ1-2	TRBV7-3	TRBD1	.	CASSPDRGHGYTF	TGTGCCAGCAGCCCGGACAGGGGCCATGGCTACACCTTC
TRBJ2-7	TRBV7-2	.	.	CASSLEVDYSYEQYF	TGTGCCAGCAGCTTAGAGGTAGACTACTCCTACGAGCAGTACTTC
TRBJ1-1	TRBV27	.	.	CASSLGSKGLNTEAFF	TGTGCCAGCAGTTTAGGCAGTAAGGGGCTGAACACTGAAGCTTTCTTT
TRBJ1-5	TRBV27	TRBD1	.	CASSRTSAGTGATNQPQHF	TGTGCCAGCAGCCGAACCTCTGCCGGGACAGGGGCTACCAATCAGCCCCAGCATTTT
TRBJ1-1	TRBV10-3	TRBD1	.	CAIRTTGGVNTEAFF	TGTGCCATCAGGACGACAGGGGGCGTAAACACTGAAGCTTTCTTT
TRBJ2-2	TRBV5-1	.	.	CASSPRREGATGELFF	TGCGCCAGCAGTCCGCGGAGAGAAGGAGCCACCGGGGAGCTGTTTTTT
TRBJ2-1	TRBV5-1	.	once	CASSLGGQDRFF	TGCGCCAGCAGCTTGGGTGGGCAAGACCGGTTCTTC
TRBJ1-1	TRBV29-1	.	few	CSVRQPNTEAFF	TGCAGCGTTAGACAGCCGAACACTGAAGCTTTCTTT
TRBJ1-1	TRBV13	.	.	CASSSDIPGRGDKNTEAFF	TGTGCCAGCAGCTCCGACATACCTGGACGGGGGGACAAGAACACTGAAGCTTTCTTT
TRBJ2-7	TRBV6-1	.	once	CASSYFYEQYF	TGTGCCAGCAGTTATTTTTACGAGCAGTACTTC
TRBJ1-2	TRBV2	TRBD1	few	CASSPRGDGYGYTF	TGTGCCAGCAGTCCCAGGGGGGACGGATATGGCTACACCTTC
TRBJ2-7	TRBV7-8	.	.	CASSLGVGDEQYF	TGTGCCAGCAGCTTAGGCGTGGGCGACGAGCAGTACTTC
TRBJ1-4	TRBV5-1	.	.	CASSPGGTEKLFF	TGCGCCAGCAGCCCGGGGGGCACCGAAAAACTGTTTTTT
TRBJ1-2	TRBV5-4	TRBD1	.	CASSRDRGLGYTF	TGTGCCAGCAGCCGGGACAGGGGGCTTGGCTACACCTTC
TRBJ2-1	TRBV10-3	TRBD2	few	CAISSGGANEQFF	TGTGCCATCAGTAGCGGGGGGGCGAATGAGCAGTTCTTC
TRBJ1-1	TRBV10-2	.	.	CASTIGGGHTEAFF	TGCGCCAGCACCATAGGGGGGGGGCACACTGAAGCTTTCTTT
TRBJ2-1	TRBV10-3	TRBD2	.	CAMTGLAGSEQFF	TGTGCCATGACGGGACTAGCGGGATCTGAGCAGTTCTTC
TRBJ1-1	TRBV19	.	.	CASRGLGPNTEAFF	TGTGCCAGCAGAGGGTTAGGGCCTAACACTGAAGCTTTCTTT
TRBJ2-1	TRBV4-1	TRBD2	.	CASSQDTSVRYNEQFF	TGCGCCAGCAGCCAAGACACTAGCGTTAGGTACAATGAGCAGTTCTTC
TRBJ2-5	TRBV5-8	TRBD2	.	CASSLGTGGETQYF	TGTGCCAGCAGCTTGGGCACGGGGGGTGAGACCCAGTACTTC
TRBJ1-2	TRBV19	TRBD1	.	CASSIDTALGTDYGYTF	TGTGCCAGTAGTATAGACACCGCTCTCGGGACAGACTATGGCTACACCTTC
TRBJ2-3	TRBV7-3	.	.	CASSLTMPGDTQYF	TGTGCCAGCAGCTTAACAATGCCCGGGGATACGCAGTATTTT
TRBJ1-1	TRBV18	.	.	CASSPRGDTEAFF	TGTGCCAGCTCACCACGGGGCGATACCGAAGCTTTCTTT
TRBJ2-3	TRBV9	TRBD1	.	CASSTRSGQGTDTQYF	TGTGCCAGCAGCACTCGATCGGGACAGGGGACAGATACGCAGTATTTT
TRBJ2-2	TRBV5-6	TRBD2	.	CASSLIGLAGAGGELFF	TGTGCCAGCAGCTTGATCGGACTAGCGGGAGCAGGCGGGGAGCTGTTTTTT